A single sample gave rise to the 8 T cell receptor beta chains below, sequenced in a study of CD8 T cells in Susac syndrome. When the RNA was reverse transcribed, random hexamers were used with an input of roughly 0.5 to 1 ug. One entry per CDR3 protein, called by TCRdb with MiXCR from the immunoSEQ multiplex PCR reads. The sample contains 80,000 or so distinct CDR3 sequences, roughly 91% of which appear only once. Specimen: CD4+ T cells from PBMCs. All receptors come from a human donor with Susac syndrome.

The chain is built from TRBV20-1 and TRBJ1-5; TRBD1 is a possible D gene (6 bases). CDR1 DFQATT and CDR2 SNEGSKA come from the germline V gene (reference sequence). V was pared by 5 bases and J by 5 bases, with 19 bases between. The CDR3 consists of 15 residues. The CDR3 DNA is TGCAGTGCTTACGACAGGACGGTTGCCGATCAGCCCCAGCATTTT. Protein sequence: CSAYDRTVADQPQHF.

The sample holds one count of this clonotype. V usage is TRBV7-6 and J usage is TRBJ1-5; D remains ambiguous. Trimming shortened V by 3 bases and J by 4 bases, and 7 bases separated the two germline ends. Germline CDR1 SGHVS, CDR2 FNYEAQ. CDR3 length: 13 amino acids. The CDR3 DNA reads as TGTGCCAGCAGCTTGCAGACGAATCAGCCCCAGCATTTT. Amino acids: CASSLQTNQPQHF.

V is TRBV23-1 and J is TRBJ2-7, with TRBD2 matching 15 bases. TRBV23-1 is an open reading frame whose function is uncertain. With 2 bases clipped from V and 5 bases from J, the junction kept 4 bases outside the gene matches. The CDR3 consists of 16 residues. CDR3 in DNA: TGCGCCAGCAGTCAAGAGGGACTAGCGGGAGGAAACGAGCAGTACTTC. Encoded protein: CASSQEGLAGGNEQYF.

The V gene is TRBV19, the J gene TRBJ2-1; D may be TRBD1 or TRBD2 (5 bases each). The CDR3 loop spans 16 amino acids. With 4 bases removed from V and 2 bases from J, the gap between germline ends came to 15 bases. Germline values: CDR1 LNHDA, CDR2 SQIVND (reference sequence). As DNA, the CDR3 is TGTGCCAGTAGTACCCGGGACCCGAGGACCTACAATGAGCAGTTCTTC. It codes for CASSTRDPRTYNEQFF.

This clonotype was counted a single time. This sequence joins TRBV5-1 and TRBJ1-1; D uncertain. V gave up 0 bases and J gave up 4 bases, with 7 bases separating them. The CDR3 runs to 13 residues. Germline V gene sequence: CDR1 SGHRS, CDR2 YFSETQ. The CDR3 DNA sequence: TGCGCCAGCAGCTTGGTAGTCGGCACTGAAGCTTTCTTT. It yields the protein CASSLVVGTEAFF.

The chain uses TRBV4-2 and TRBJ2-1; TRBD2 agrees at 10 bases. Germline V gives CDR1 LGHNA, CDR2 YNFKEQ. After removal of 0 bases from V and 11 bases from J, the junction contained 10 bases not matched to a gene. This CDR3 is built from 16 residues. This chain's CDR3 is CASSQDLQREGRKQFF. The CDR3 DNA reads TGTGCCAGCAGCCAAGATCTCCAGCGGGAGGGCCGTAAGCAGTTCTTC.

The chain carries TRBV19 and TRBJ2-1, with D perhaps matching TRBD2 (6 bases). The V end lost 3 bases, the J end lost 9 bases, and 12 bases lay between the germline ends. Germline CDR1 LNHDA, CDR2 SQIVND (reference sequence). The CDR3 covers 13 residues. This CDR3 is CASSIRRGSEQFF. The CDR3 DNA reads TGTGCCAGTAGTATTAGGCGGGGAAGTGAGCAGTTCTTC. The entire variable domain, with the rest obtained from reference TRBV19 and TRBJ2-1, is as follows: DGGITQSPKYLFRKEGQNVTLSCEQNLNHDAMYWYRQDPGQGLRLIYYSQIVNDFQKGDIAEGYSVSREKKESFPLTVTSAQKNPTAFYLCASSIRRGSEQFFGPGTRLTVL.

The V call is TRBV30, the J call TRBJ1-1; D gene ambiguous. The length of the CDR3 is 14 residues. Trimming took off 8 bases at V and 0 bases at J, with 16 bases between the two ends. Germline V lookup: CDR1 GTSNPN, CDR2 SVGIG (reference sequence). The CDR3 here is CARKEAGMNTEAFF. DNA of the CDR3: TGTGCCCGAAAAGAGGCAGGTATGAACACTGAAGCTTTCTTT.